This T cell receptor (beta chain) was found in a study of shared clonotypes between healthy human individuals. General observations from the study: In the sorted subsets, rarefaction showed sequencing was incomplete despite large depth. Between a few donors, naive CD4 clonotypes were shared at a level of around 4.8%. Generation probabilities of non-shared clonotypes were lower (relative to those shared by all four donors).

With respect to this clone: The antigen is not known.

This CDR3 spans 11 amino acids. The ends were cut back, 1 base at V and 14 bases at J, with 9 bases in the middle. Germline V lookup: CDR1 MGHRA, CDR2 YSYEKL. Clones were sequenced by immunoSEQ multiplex PCR, and TCRdb holds only the in-frame ones, with some missing. The sample contains 2 million to 2.5 million clones, about 92% of which appear only once. V gene TRBV4-1 combines with J gene TRBJ2-4, with D unclear. The sequencing input was naive CD4+ T cells from PBMCs. Subset given: CD45RA+ positively selected. This clonotype originated in a man between 18 and 35 years old in good health. Some clones in this sample may be carry-over from other donors' samples. The CDR3 DNA is TGCGCCAGCAGCCAAGGGTCCCAGGAGTACTTC. This gives the protein CASSQGSQEYF.